The next 17 T cell receptor beta chains were all read from a single sample in a study of blood T cell repertoires in COVID-19. The method was immunoSEQ multiplex PCR; TCRdb's version includes in-frame clones alone and lacks a portion of them. The table has 200,000 to 300,000 clones, 84% seen once. Sequencing used peripheral blood. These receptors were collected from a human donor in a cohort sampled during active COVID-19.

This clone showed up just a few times. The chain combines TRBV29-1 with TRBJ1-1; 8 bases are shared with TRBD1. Trimming took 4 bases from V and 0 from J; bases not matched to a gene: 10. This CDR3 comprises 16 residues. Germline values: CDR1 SQVTM, CDR2 ANQGSEA. In DNA, the CDR3 is TGCAGCGTTGGGATTAACAGGGGGGGCATGAACACTGAAGCTTTCTTT. This sequence encodes CSVGINRGGMNTEAFF.

This chain links TRBV24-1 with TRBJ1-1, with D possibly matching TRBD1 (5 bases). Trimming stripped 6 bases from V and 6 bases from J, with 13 bases between. Germline CDR1 reads KGHDR; CDR2 reads SFDVKD. The CDR3 runs to 13 residues. CDR3 in amino acids: CATSPATGAEAFF. The CDR3 coding sequence is TGTGCCACCAGTCCAGCTACAGGCGCTGAAGCTTTCTTT.

The chain combines TRBV9 with TRBJ2-1, with D possibly TRBD2 on 5 matching bases. Germline CDR1 and CDR2: SGDLS and YYNGEE. Trimming stripped 3 bases from V and 2 bases from J, with 18 bases between. This CDR3 has 17 residues. The CDR3 loop is CASSAGGERSPYNEQFF. The DNA for the CDR3 is TGTGCCAGCAGCGCCGGAGGCGAGCGGAGCCCCTACAATGAGCAGTTCTTC.

The chain recombines TRBV5-6 with TRBJ2-2; 12 positions agree with TRBD2. The CDR3 length is 17 residues. Germline CDR1 SGHDT, CDR2 YYEEEE. Trimming took 0 bases from V and 4 from J; bases not matched to a gene: 4. CDR3 nucleotides: TGTGCCAGCAGCTTGGGACTAGCGGGAGTCCCCACCGGGGAGCTGTTTTTT. Protein product: CASSLGLAGVPTGELFF.

The gene calls are TRBV9 and TRBJ2-6; unclear D gene. Per the germline V gene, CDR1 is SGDLS and CDR2 is YYNGEE. There are 15 residues in the CDR3. Deletions cut 1 base from V and 2 bases from J, with 7 bases between. As DNA, the CDR3 is TGTGCCAGCAGCGTACTGAGTGCTGGGGCCAACGTCCTGACTTTC. Translation: CASSVLSAGANVLTF.

J is TRBJ1-2 and V is TRBV2; tentatively, D is TRBD1 (5 bases). Trimming cost V 6 bases and J 2 bases, with 10 bases left between them. The CDR3 consists of 13 residues. The germline V gene encodes CDR1 SNHLY and CDR2 FYNNEI. CDR3 sequence (DNA): TGTGCCAGCAGGCCGGGGGGGAACTATGGCTACACCTTC. Translation: CASRPGGNYGYTF.

This clone came up a few times. The rearrangement joins TRBV5-4 to TRBJ1-4; D is uncertain. CDR3 length: 14 residues. Trimming took off 7 bases at V and 3 bases at J, with 13 bases between the two ends. Germline CDR1 is SGHNT and CDR2 is YYREEE (reference sequence). The chain's CDR3 is CASSSAGPNEKLFF. The CDR3 region has the DNA TGTGCCAGCTCCTCGGCGGGTCCTAATGAAAAACTGTTTTTT.

This chain joins TRBV6-5 and TRBJ1-4; no clear D gene. Germline values: CDR1 MNHEY, CDR2 SVGAGI. Trimming took off 10 bases at V and 5 bases at J, with 17 bases between the two ends. The length of the CDR3 is 14 residues. DNA for the CDR3: TGTGCCACCAAAACAAAGAGGTCAAATGAAAAACTGTTTTTT. Its protein product is CATKTKRSNEKLFF.

The rearrangement links TRBV28 to TRBJ2-7; 10 bases map to TRBD1. Germline values: CDR1 MDHEN, CDR2 SYDVKM. This CDR3 has 12 residues. V was pared by 8 bases and J by 5 bases, with 3 bases of the junction left unmatched. CDR3 residues: CASGTGAHEQYF. The CDR3 nucleotides read TGTGCCAGCGGGACAGGGGCCCACGAGCAGTACTTC.

The CDR3 region has the DNA TGTGCCAGCAGCAGGCGTGGGGCAGGGGGACCTCGCGAGCAGTACTTC. Translation gives CASSRRGAGGPREQYF. The chain recombines TRBV28 with TRBJ2-7; 7 bases match TRBD1. The CDR3 covers 16 residues. In germline, CDR1 is MDHEN, CDR2 SYDVKM. With 6 bases clipped from V and 6 bases from J, the junction kept 17 bases outside the gene matches.

This clone was found a few times. The chain employs TRBV10-3 and TRBJ1-2; D gene unclear. The CDR3 covers 14 residues. CDR1 is ENHRY and CDR2 is SYGVKD in the germline V gene. Trimming cost V 2 bases and J 4 bases, with 11 bases left between them. CDR3 nucleotides: TGTGCCATCAGTGAGCCCCCGCACGGCTATGGCTACACCTTC. As protein: CAISEPPHGYGYTF.

This clone was seen at least ten times. The gene calls are TRBV5-1 and TRBJ2-7; 7 bases agree with TRBD1. The J segment lost 5 bases and the V segment lost 2 bases, leaving 1 base of the junction unmatched. The CDR3 spans 12 residues. Germline CDR1 and CDR2: SGHRS and YFSETQ. CDR3 nucleotides: TGCGCCAGCAGCTTCGACAGGGACGAGCAGTACTTC. Amino acids: CASSFDRDEQYF.

The chain is built from TRBV5-1 and TRBJ1-2; 7 bases match TRBD1. Unmatched junction bases numbered 2, after V lost 4 bases and J lost 2 bases. This CDR3 is 13 amino acids long. Germline V gene sequence: CDR1 SGHRS, CDR2 YFSETQ. Here the CDR3 DNA reads TGCGCCAGCAGCACGACAGGGAACTATGGCTACACCTTC. Protein product: CASSTTGNYGYTF.

The rearrangement joins TRBV28 to TRBJ2-1; D unresolved. The CDR3 has 14 amino acids. V was trimmed by 3 bases and J by 2 bases, leaving 8 bases between them. Germline-derived CDR1 and CDR2 are MDHEN and SYDVKM. The CDR3 sequence: CASSLGPAYNEQFF. In nucleotides, the CDR3 is TGTGCCAGCAGTTTGGGCCCGGCCTACAATGAGCAGTTCTTC.

V and J are TRBV6-5 and TRBJ2-5, with 13 bases fitting TRBD2. The CDR3 loop spans 15 amino acids. Germline values: CDR1 MNHEY, CDR2 SVGAGI. The ends lost 9 bases at V and 5 bases at J; junction bases unmatched: 9. In nucleotides, the CDR3 is TGTGCCAGTAAAAGGGGACTAGCGGGGATCGAGACCCAGTACTTC. This gives the protein CASKRGLAGIETQYF.

V is TRBV5-8 and J is TRBJ2-5; the D gene is possibly TRBD1 (5 bases). The germline V gene has CDR1 SGHTS and CDR2 YDEGEE. This CDR3 region has 15 residues. V shed 0 bases and J shed 5 bases, with 14 bases lying between them. The CDR3 DNA is TGTGCCAGCAGCTTGGAGGGGTCCCGGCTGGAGACCCAGTACTTC. Translated: CASSLEGSRLETQYF.

The chain recombines TRBV5-5 with TRBJ1-2; TRBD1 agrees at 9 bases. The CDR3 contains 15 residues. The germline V gene has CDR1 SGHKS and CDR2 YYEKEE (reference sequence). V lost 0 bases and J lost 2; bases outside the gene matches: 2. The CDR3 spells CASSLEGQGNYGYTF. The CDR3 DNA follows: TGTGCCAGCAGCTTGGAAGGACAGGGGAACTATGGCTACACCTTC.